This TCR beta chain was found in a study of cytomegalovirus exposure and HLA in healthy donors (dated 2017 in TCRdb). Background for the entire study: In an earlier analysis of 450 to 750 of the donors, 276 Gb of sequence data and 90 million to 120 million unique TCR beta sequences from about 179 million T cells were reported. The T cell repertoires of 670 or so subjects were profiled by immunosequencing and related to cytomegalovirus serostatus. High-throughput TCR immunosequencing, statistical association of individual TCRs with disease status, and machine learning were combined to predict cytomegalovirus infection status. Across under 500 genotyped donors of the cohort, an average of roughly 200,000 unique TCR beta nucleotide sequences per donor were sequenced, and around 20% of those sequences were non-productive. Class I and class II HLA loci were covered by the typing at four-digit resolution. To study patterns of TCR occurrence, a later analysis re-analyzed previously published TCR beta repertoires from around 660 donors and added high-resolution HLA genotyping. Besides the first cohort of some 670 subjects, a separate validation cohort made up of 120 different subjects was used. Of the roughly 400 genotyped donors, 65% to 90% fell in the genetic ancestry cluster associated with self-reported Caucasian donors. Every repertoire in the discovery cohort had been generated on one and the same sequencing platform. Roughly 5 DR-DQ haplotypes were treated as single units for association and clustering because of strong linkage in the cohort. An earlier analysis of some 600 of the donors applied high-throughput TCR beta sequencing to assess whether each TCR beta V gene segment acted as functional or pseudogenic. Typing coverage varied by locus: roughly 620-630 donors for A, B, C, DRB1 and DQB1; approximately 500 for DQA1; around 610 for DPA1; some 470 for DPB1. The study aimed to test whether signatures of past pathogen exposure could be identified by cataloging public T cell receptors. Donor age, sex, ethnicity and CMV serostatus were compiled alongside the repertoire data. Rather than using new phenotypic data, the later analysis identified candidate immune exposures from TCR beta sequences and from how often those sequences occurred across donors. An early release that covered fewer than 800 HLA-typed donors contained about 300 gigabases of sequencing data and about 84 million unique TCR sequences. In a later genetic analysis, genome-wide SNP genotypes for about 55% of the roughly 700 donors were used, and that subset was treated as a discovery cohort.

As concerns this clone: Its cognate antigen has yet to be identified. One base away there is no much larger clone; base qualities are not given.

Library generation was performed with the immunoSEQ multiplex PCR assay. For the multiplex PCR, a mixture combining 60 forward primers for TCR Vbeta segments and 13 reverse primers for TCR Jbeta segments was used. A multiplex PCR assay on genomic DNA amplified the CDR3 region of rearranged TCR beta genes. The Illumina HiSeq System was used to sequence the amplified TCR beta libraries as 87-base-pair reads. On the study's bioinformatics: A later analysis counted about 76 million unique TCR beta chains across the 700 or so repertoires, and approximately 11 million of these chains were shared by at least two donors. A nearest-neighbor algorithm error-corrected the raw reads and collapsed the reads into unique sequences, merging closely related sequences to remove PCR and sequencing errors. CDR3 sequences were aligned to IMGT reference sequences to assign V, D and J gene segments. For a sequence to be retained, at least a six-nucleotide match to both a V gene segment and a J gene segment was required. A rearrangement counted as productive if the CDR3 had no stop codons and remained in frame with V and J, and every other rearrangement counted as non-productive. Following IMGT convention, CDR3 was defined as the stretch from the second conserved V-encoded cysteine up to the conserved J-encoded phenylalanine. The earlier analysis of a few hundred of the donors excluded any sequence lacking an unambiguous match to a single V gene segment. In an earlier analysis of 500 to 750 of the donors, V segments were called functional above 56.7% productive rearrangements and were called segregating when the between-donor standard deviation exceeded 5%. To diagnose cytomegalovirus status from the catalog of TCR beta chain sequences, a statistical classification framework was built. In a later analysis, V and J genes were assigned by comparing TCR nucleotide sequences against IMGT/GENE-DB human TR gene sequences. The TCRdist pipeline was used in a later analysis to assign CDR3 sequences and most-parsimonious VDJ recombination scenarios. In a later analysis, each TCR beta chain was defined by its CDR3 amino acid sequence together with its V-gene family, and reads without a unique V-gene family were excluded. In a later analysis, around 600 highly shared, low-generation-probability nucleotide sequences were removed to address suspected cross-contamination and a sequencing artifact. In a later analysis, a clonal expansion index for each public chain was calculated from normalized within-repertoire ranks of inferred template counts. Generation probabilities in a later analysis came from a VDJ recombination model fitted to out-of-frame rearrangements, and those results were checked against IGoR. Hypergeometric tests were used in a later analysis to score TCR-TCR, TCR-HLA and TCR-CMV co-occurrence, with a repertoire-size bias correction applied to the TCR pairs. False discovery rates were estimated in a later analysis by permuting HLA or CMV assignments 20 times. A later analysis grouped co-occurring TCRs with DBSCAN, adding TCRdist sequence similarity when clustering within HLA-allele-positive subsets. For co-occurrence clustering, repertoires with fewer than 30,000 or more than 120,000 public chains were excluded, along with five or six repertoires with anomalous nucleotide sharing. As stored in TCRdb, this immuneACCESS dataset retains in-frame rearrangements with V and J assigned. A fraction of the clones does not appear; measured against another copy, unresolved V genes explain less than half of the discrepancy, and the remainder lacks a known reason. Clonal size and the V and J genes are those of that table, whereas D and trimming came from the DNA. The table for this sample lists around 190,000 clones; approximately 70% of them were counted only once. Of the sample, 3% to 3.5% falls within the top ten clones.

The research as a whole found: In a later analysis, 16,951 TCR beta sequences were associated with specific HLA alleles at a false discovery rate of 0.05. Linkage disequilibrium might explain the correlated functional status among segregating V segments, but an unknown experimental factor could not be excluded. The study gave a list of over 150 TCR beta chains associated with cytomegalovirus. For the cohort, immune exposure information was limited to CMV serostatus. HLA typing was unavailable for some donors at each locus, so association tests used only the typed subset. Broadly in line with IMGT annotations, most TCR beta V segments showed up in productive rearrangements about 87% or about 30% of the time in an earlier analysis of 587 of the donors. This cohort had only TCR beta chains sequenced, and the lack of alpha or paired-chain data limited which features could be detected. Cytomegalovirus status was reported to be diagnosed by the classifier with high specificity and sensitivity in both the original and validation cohorts. A later analysis found that HLA-associated TCR beta chains were more clonally expanded and had lower generation probabilities than equally common non-associated chains. Strong co-occurrence of HLA alleles, especially DR and DQ, made assigning TCR associations to individual alleles difficult. According to a later analysis, parvovirus B19, influenza, CMV and Epstein-Barr virus appeared linked to several top co-occurrence clusters. A later analysis found that TCR association rates varied across HLA loci, with DRB1 alleles showing the most associated TCRs and HLA-C alleles the fewest. An association between a missense DCLRE1C variant and V-gene and J-gene trimming of TCR beta chains was found in a later genetic analysis and replicated in an independent cohort. A cluster of highly shared sequence variants was judged likely to represent a technical artifact of the sequencing pipeline. Most TCR sequences were observed very rarely across donors, whereas some public TCRs were present in many individuals. A later genetic analysis reported fewer N-insertions in productive TCRs among donors in an Asian-associated ancestry cluster than the approximately 670-donor mean. According to the authors, the approach could potentially be generalized to other disease states and immunological phenotypes. Presence/absence analyses assumed roughly uniform sequencing depth across donors, an assumption that may not hold. According to a later analysis, most CMV-associated TCR beta chains appeared to be HLA-restricted, and the HLA associations seemed to be driven largely by CMV exposure. A further reported finding was that TCR beta sequences accurately predicted the HLA-A and HLA-B alleles for most subjects in the first cohort. A few of the identified cytomegalovirus-associated TCR beta chains were confirmed in vitro to be specific for cytomegalovirus antigens. The earlier analysis of 450 to 700 of the donors excluded roughly 16 rarely observed V segments, including chromosome 9 orphons, because counts were too low. Some IMGT-functional V segments, including TRBV6-2 and TRBV6-3, could not be distinguished by the 87-base-pair reads and were therefore excluded.

The cohort comprised 666 healthy bone marrow donors. At the time of sampling, every cohort member was nominally healthy, though immune exposures that went unrecorded were likely present. The donor tested CMV seropositive, placing the donor among the approximately 290 seropositive members of the cohort. A peripheral blood sample was collected from each donor, and TCR beta sequencing was performed on peripheral blood mononuclear cells. Genomic DNA was extracted from the blood cell samples with the Qiagen DNeasy Blood Extraction Kit. The CDR3 has 13 amino acids, counting the end cysteine and phenylalanine. The entry retains the CDR3 DNA only, 39 bases that are in frame from base 1. CDR1 SQVTM and CDR2 ANQGSEA are derived from the germline V gene. V is trimmed back by 2 bases and J by 11 bases, and the junction contains 11 bases that no gene match accounts for.

The rearrangement joined TRBV29-1 to TRBJ2-5, and TRBD2 matches 7 of the central bases. The sequencing input was PBMCs. This TCR was sampled from a young woman in good health and CMV-seropositive. The nucleotide sequence reads TGCAGCGTTGAAAGCGGGGCCTCAATGGAGCAGTACTTC. Translated, it reads CSVESGASMEQYF.